The text below deals with one TCR beta chain. Some clones are missing from TCRdb's copy, which holds only in-frame ones; the method was immunoSEQ multiplex PCR. The sample holds some 50,000 clones, about 90% seen once. CDR1 is MNHEY and CDR2 is SVGAGI in the germline V gene. V lost 5 bases, J lost 3 bases, and 11 bases lay in between. The CDR3 is 13 amino acids. This record comes from a study of OX40 agonist ivuxolimab in advanced cancers. The sample consisted of CD4+ or CD8+ T cells sorted from blood, taken in a trial of the OX40 agonist ivuxolimab. The chain is built from TRBV6-5 and TRBJ2-7; the D gene could be TRBD1 or TRBD2 (5 bases each). The origin of this receptor is an adult with an advanced solid tumor such as melanoma, head and neck, liver or kidney cancer. As DNA, the CDR3 is TGTGCCAGCAGTATGGGGGTTGTCTACGAGCAGTACTTC. Its protein is CASSMGVVYEQYF.